Listed below are T cell receptor beta chains from one sample, sequenced in a study of blood T cell repertoires in COVID-19. Sequenced by immunoSEQ multiplex PCR; TCRdb stores in-frame clones only, minus some. The profile covers nearly 200,000 clones, with roughly 86% appearing a single time and about 5.1% taken by the ten largest. What was sequenced was peripheral blood. Receptor source: a woman in her 70s with active or convalescent COVID-19. Each CDR3 is given with its conserved first and last residue. D genes are given only for firm matches. Some rows mark clone size as missing; the rest say once, few, many or name a class of expanded clone.

d_call clone_size j_call v_call cdr3_aa cdr3_nt
NA NA TRBJ2-7 TRBV15 CATSRVRGEQYF TGTGCCACCAGCAGAGTAAGGGGCGAGCAGTACTTC
TRBD2 NA TRBJ2-3 TRBV11-2 CASSLSGGTDTQYF TGTGCCAGCAGCTTATCGGGAGGGACAGATACGCAGTATTTT
NA NA TRBJ2-7 TRBV3-1/TRBV3-2 CASSRANGPRYF TGTGCCAGCAGCCGGGCAAACGGCCCCCGGTACTTC
NA NA TRBJ2-7 TRBV10-3 CAISGTSSYEQYF TGTGCCATCAGCGGGACTTCCTCCTACGAGCAGTACTTC
TRBD2 NA TRBJ2-1 TRBV20-1 CSASERVAGVSNEQFF TGCAGTGCTAGTGAACGTGTAGCGGGAGTAAGCAATGAGCAGTTCTTC
TRBD2 NA TRBJ2-7 TRBV9 CASSALAGGYSEQYF TGTGCCAGCAGCGCTCTAGCGGGAGGCTACTCCGAGCAGTACTTC
TRBD2 few TRBJ2-5 TRBV25-1 CASSRLAGGDLETQYF TGTGCCAGCAGTAGACTAGCGGGAGGGGATCTGGAGACCCAGTACTTC
TRBD2 NA TRBJ2-3 TRBV28 CASSSTTSASTDTQYF TGTGCCAGCAGTTCCACGACTAGCGCAAGCACAGATACGCAGTATTTT
NA NA TRBJ2-3 TRBV10-1 CASRDRPTDTQYF TGCGCCAGCAGAGACAGGCCCACAGATACGCAGTATTTT
TRBD1 NA TRBJ2-6 TRBV20-1 CSASPPGQASGANVLTF TGCAGTGCTAGTCCCCCTGGACAGGCGTCTGGGGCCAACGTCCTGACTTTC
TRBD1 NA TRBJ1-2 TRBV9 CASSARSGGHGYTF TGTGCCAGCAGCGCAAGATCAGGGGGTCATGGCTACACCTTC
NA NA TRBJ2-3 TRBV15 CATSRDYGRSSPDTQYF TGTGCCACCAGCAGAGATTATGGGAGATCCTCCCCAGATACGCAGTATTTT
TRBD1 NA TRBJ2-3 TRBV19 CASRQGGLGTDTQYF TGTGCCAGCAGACAGGGTGGTTTGGGGACAGATACGCAGTATTTT
NA NA TRBJ1-3 TRBV5-1 CASSLKSHSGNTIYF TGCGCCAGCAGCTTGAAGAGCCACTCTGGAAACACCATATATTTT
NA NA TRBJ2-1 TRBV9 CASSFGGYNEQFF TGTGCCAGCAGCTTCGGGGGCTACAATGAGCAGTTCTTC
TRBD2 NA TRBJ2-1 TRBV7-2 CASSQGLAGVQFF TGTGCCAGCAGCCAGGGACTAGCTGGTGTGCAGTTCTTC
NA once TRBJ1-3 TRBV4-2 CASSQAQGKDTIYF TGTGCCAGCAGCCAAGCGCAGGGCAAGGACACCATATATTTT